Following are 11 T cell receptor beta chains from one sample sequenced in a study of T cells in localized non-small cell lung cancer. Assay: immunoSEQ multiplex PCR; the TCRdb copy retains only in-frame clones and omits some. This table holds tens of thousands of clones, approximately 88% found once. Sequenced here: peripheral blood, sampled before any cancer treatment. The receptors shown here come from a man aged 35 to 69 with stage I squamous cell lung carcinoma.

V usage is TRBV5-6 and J usage is TRBJ2-5; a possible D gene is TRBD2 (5 bases). The CDR3 length is 15 residues. Trimming took off 3 bases at V and 5 bases at J, with 17 bases between the two ends. CDR1 is SGHDT and CDR2 is YYEEEE in the germline V gene. The CDR3 bases are TGTGCCAGCAGCTCCCCGGGGAAGGCGGCGGAGACCCAGTACTTC. It yields the protein CASSSPGKAAETQYF.

The rearrangement links TRBV9 to TRBJ1-1; unclear D gene. The V gene lost 0 bases and the J gene lost 4 bases, with 10 bases spanning the gap. CDR3 length equals 14 residues. The germline gives CDR1 SGDLS, CDR2 YYNGEE. For the CDR3, the DNA is TGTGCCAGCAGCGTAGTGCGAGGAAGCACTGAAGCTTTCTTT. Translated, it gives CASSVVRGSTEAFF.

This clone was seen a few times. The gene calls are TRBV11-1 and TRBJ1-2; D is perhaps TRBD1 (5 bases). The CDR3 loop spans 15 amino acids. With 1 base removed from V and 4 bases from J, the gap between germline ends came to 13 bases. CDR1 is SGHAT and CDR2 is FQDESV in the germline V gene (reference sequence). CDR3 DNA: TGTGCCAGCAGCTTAGGGCGTATGGGGGGCTATGGCTACACCTTC. Protein sequence: CASSLGRMGGYGYTF.

V is TRBV2 and J is TRBJ2-7; TRBD2 aligns across 12 bases. This CDR3 is built from 15 residues. Per the germline V gene, CDR1 is SNHLY and CDR2 is FYNNEI. Unmatched junction bases numbered 4, after V lost 4 bases and J lost 3 bases. The CDR3 DNA reads as TGTGCCAGCAGTGCCCCGGGACTAGCGGGCTACGAGCAGTACTTC. Translating gives CASSAPGLAGYEQYF.

J is TRBJ2-5 and V is TRBV10-3, with D hard to call. The germline gives CDR1 ENHRY, CDR2 SYGVKD. CDR3 length: 14 residues. Trimming left V 0 bases short and J 4 bases short, with 9 bases between. CDR3 nucleotides: TGTGCCATCAGTGAGTCAAGTGGGGTAGAGACCCAGTACTTC. It specifies CAISESSGVETQYF.

The chain's CDR3 is CASSLALGGTEAFF. The CDR3 DNA is TGTGCCAGCAGCTTGGCCTTAGGGGGCACTGAAGCTTTCTTT. This chain links TRBV5-6 with TRBJ1-1; possibly TRBD1 for D (6 bases). The CDR3 contains 14 residues. Germline V gives CDR1 SGHDT, CDR2 YYEEEE. With 0 bases removed from V and 4 bases from J, the gap between germline ends came to 10 bases.

The V and J genes are TRBV2 and TRBJ2-2; no clear D gene. The CDR3 sequence is 13 residues long. CDR1 SNHLY and CDR2 FYNNEI come from the germline V gene. Trimming pared 7 bases from V and 4 bases from J, leaving 10 bases between. CDR3 DNA sequence: TGTGCCAGCATGGTACAGAGCACCGGGGAGCTGTTTTTT. It translates to CASMVQSTGELFF.

The rearrangement links TRBV6-1 to TRBJ1-5, with 7 bases lining up with TRBD1. Germline CDR1 and CDR2: MNHNS and SASEGT. The length of the CDR3 is 15 residues. V lost 3 bases and J lost 1; bases outside the gene matches: 3. The CDR3 loop is CASSDQQGSNQPQHF. The CDR3 DNA is TGTGCCAGCAGTGATCAACAGGGGAGCAATCAGCCCCAGCATTTT.

The CDR3 DNA is TGTGCCAGTAGTTTGACAGGGGGTTACACTGAAGCTTTCTTT. Its protein product is CASSLTGGYTEAFF. This chain uses TRBV19 with TRBJ1-1; TRBD1 agrees at 9 bases. V lost 5 bases to trimming and J lost 3 bases; unmatched junction nucleotides: 4. This CDR3 has 14 amino acids. In germline, CDR1 is LNHDA, CDR2 SQIVND (reference sequence).

The chain has TRBV9 and TRBJ2-5; D tentatively fits TRBD1 or TRBD2 (5 bases each). The V end lost 2 bases, the J end lost 7 bases, and 15 bases lay between the germline ends. This CDR3 contains 14 residues. The germline V gene has CDR1 SGDLS and CDR2 YYNGEE. CDR3 in DNA: TGTGCCAGCAGCGTTGGGACGGTTAAGGGGACCCAGTACTTC. This encodes CASSVGTVKGTQYF.

The V call is TRBV13, the J call TRBJ1-6; TRBD1 aligns across 8 bases. The CDR3 sequence is 14 residues long. Per the germline V gene, CDR1 is PRHDT and CDR2 is FYEKMQ (reference sequence). The V segment lost 7 bases and the J segment 6 bases; nucleotides outside the gene matches: 5. The CDR3 protein is CASNTGGSNSPLHF. The CDR3 DNA reads TGTGCCAGCAACACAGGGGGAAGTAATTCACCCCTCCACTTT.